A single sample gave rise to the 17 T cell receptor beta chains below, sequenced in a study of control samples from healthy donors and cancer patients. TCRdb's copy holds only in-frame clones and misses some; the assay was immunoSEQ multiplex PCR. This table has about 57,000 clones, 80% to 95% appearing once. Sequenced: PBMCs. Every receptor here comes from a man younger than 40 with colorectal cancer.

The genes are TRBV19 and TRBJ1-1; 7 nucleotides align to TRBD1. The length of the CDR3 is 13 residues. J lost 2 bases, V lost 11 bases, and 8 bases had no gene match. The germline V gene encodes CDR1 LNHDA and CDR2 SQIVND (reference sequence). For the CDR3, the DNA is TGTGCCGGTTCGACAGGGCCCAACACTGAAGCTTTCTTT. Protein: CAGSTGPNTEAFF.

Comment on this clone: One end of the junction is discordant with germline, which a read error may explain. The genes are TRBV27 and TRBJ1-6; D might be TRBD1 (6 bases). Germline V gene lookup returns CDR1 MNHEY and CDR2 SMNVEV (reference sequence). CDR3 length: 15 residues. This CDR3 reads CASSLLDSYSSPLHF. The CDR3 DNA sequence: TGTGCCAGCAGTTTATTGGACAGTTATAGTTCACCCCTCCACTTT.

This chain connects TRBV10-2 to TRBJ2-1; 9 bases line up with TRBD2. The CDR3 sequence is 14 residues long. J was trimmed by 8 bases and V by 4 bases; bases with no gene match: 6. The germline V gene encodes CDR1 WSHSY and CDR2 SAAADI. The CDR3 loop is CASSGAGGPHEQFF. CDR3 sequence (DNA): TGCGCCAGCAGTGGGGCGGGGGGGCCTCATGAGCAGTTCTTC.

The chain carries TRBV6-2 or TRBV6-3 and TRBJ2-1; no clear D gene. This CDR3 comprises 15 residues. CDR1 is MNHEY, CDR2 SVGEGT, per germline. V lost 6 bases to trimming and J lost 0 bases, with 12 bases between them. The CDR3 region has the DNA TGTGCCAGCAGCCGGACGGCAAGCTCCTACAATGAGCAGTTCTTC. It encodes CASSRTASSYNEQFF.

The rearrangement uses TRBV19 and TRBJ1-2; 8 nucleotides line up with TRBD1. From germline, CDR1 is LNHDA and CDR2 SQIVND (reference sequence). The trim removed 4 bases at V and 4 bases at J, leaving 8 bases unmatched. This CDR3 comprises 15 residues. DNA for the CDR3: TGTGCCAGTAGTAAAGTCGGACAGGGAAGCTATGGCTACACCTTC. Protein product: CASSKVGQGSYGYTF.

The chain combines TRBV10-3 with TRBJ2-3; D is uncertain. CDR3 length: 15 residues. Trimming stripped 4 bases from V and 1 base from J, with 12 bases between. The germline V gene has CDR1 ENHRY and CDR2 SYGVKD. The CDR3 DNA sequence: TGTGCCATCAGTGGGTCGCAGGCTCGCACAGATACGCAGTATTTT. Translation gives CAISGSQARTDTQYF.

The genes are TRBV18 and TRBJ1-4, with D unresolved. The germline CDR1 and CDR2 sequences are KGHSH and LQKENI. Trimming took 6 bases from V and 0 from J, leaving 8 bases between them. The CDR3 consists of 14 residues. The chain's CDR3 is CASSYTATNEKLFF. The CDR3 nucleotides read TGTGCCAGCTCCTATACTGCAACTAATGAAAAACTGTTTTTT.

The CDR3 DNA reads TGTGCCAGCAGCTTGGGTGCCGATCAGCCCCAGCATTTT. Translating it yields CASSLGADQPQHF. The rearrangement joins TRBV5-6 to TRBJ1-5, with D unresolved. CDR3 length: 13 residues. Trimming cost V 0 bases and J 5 bases, with 6 bases left between them. CDR1 is SGHDT and CDR2 is YYEEEE in the germline V gene.

This chain connects TRBV5-4 to TRBJ1-3; D unresolved. Germline values: CDR1 SGHNT, CDR2 YYREEE (reference sequence). The CDR3 loop spans 13 amino acids. V gave up 5 bases and J gave up 4 bases, with 10 bases separating them. CDR3 coding DNA: TGTGCCAGCAGTCCCCAGCCCGGAAACACCATATATTTT. Residues: CASSPQPGNTIYF.

The genes are TRBV19 and TRBJ1-3; no definite D call. Germline CDR1 is LNHDA and CDR2 is SQIVND (reference sequence). V was cut by 2 bases and J by 0 bases, with 8 bases left in between. The CDR3 loop spans 15 amino acids. The CDR3, as DNA: TGTGCCAGTAGTATATACGGCCGCTCTGGAAACACCATATATTTT. Translation: CASSIYGRSGNTIYF.

The CDR3 DNA follows: TGTGCCAGTAGTATAGGGTGGAGGGAGACCCTAGCCAAAAACATTCAGTACTTC. Translated, it gives CASSIGWRETLAKNIQYF. The chain combines TRBV19 with TRBJ2-4, with D possibly being TRBD2 (6 bases). V was clipped by 1 base and J by 0 bases, with 16 bases between them. The CDR3 sequence is 18 residues long. Germline assignment: CDR1 LNHDA and CDR2 SQIVND (reference sequence).

The V and J genes are TRBV6-6 and TRBJ1-4; 9 bases are shared with TRBD1. Trimming at V came to 2 bases and at J to 8 bases, leaving 9 bases not matched to a gene. CDR1 and CDR2 (germline): MNHNY, SVGAGI (reference sequence). This CDR3 spans 16 amino acids. For the CDR3, the DNA is TGTGCCAGCAGTTACACGACAGGGGGTGGATACGAAAAACTGTTTTTT. Translated: CASSYTTGGGYEKLFF.

This chain joins TRBV5-1 and TRBJ2-2; D not certain. Trimming took off 0 bases at V and 5 bases at J, with 8 bases between the two ends. The CDR3 runs 14 residues. Looked up from germline, CDR1 is SGHRS and CDR2 is YFSETQ. The CDR3 loop is CASSLVGPTGELFF. The CDR3 DNA reads TGCGCCAGCAGCTTGGTAGGACCTACCGGGGAGCTGTTTTTT. The entire variable domain, with the rest obtained from reference TRBV5-1 and TRBJ2-2, is as follows: KAGVTQTPRYLIKTRGQQVTLSCSPISGHRSVSWYQQTPGQGLQFLFEYFSETQRNKGNFPGRFSGRQFSNSRSEMNVSTLELGDSALYLCASSLVGPTGELFFGEGSRLTVL.

The chain uses TRBV10-1 and TRBJ1-5; D is possibly TRBD1 (5 bases). Germline CDR1 is WNHNN and CDR2 is SYGVQD (reference sequence). V was trimmed by 11 bases and J by 0 bases, leaving 23 bases between them. The CDR3 runs 17 residues. For the CDR3, the DNA is TGCGCCCCAGCAGGGAGGTCGAAACCCACTAGCAATCAGCCCCAGCATTTT. Encoded protein: CAPAGRSKPTSNQPQHF.

This rearrangement joins TRBV6-5 to TRBJ1-2; maybe TRBD1 (6 bases). Germline lookup yields CDR1 MNHEY and CDR2 SVGAGI. V was cut by 8 bases and J by 6 bases, with 19 bases left in between. The CDR3 runs to 14 residues. The DNA for the CDR3 is TGTGCCAGCGGACAGCCCCGGAGGGGGGATGGCTACACCTTC. This codes for CASGQPRRGDGYTF.

A few counts support this clone. The chain links TRBV10-1 to TRBJ2-3; 10 bases agree with TRBD1. Germline CDR1 WNHNN, CDR2 SYGVQD (reference sequence). V trimming: 4 bases; J trimming: 2 bases; junction bases outside the gene matches: 3. This CDR3 region has 15 residues. This chain's CDR3 is CASSGGTGDTDTQYF. The CDR3 nucleotides are TGCGCCAGCAGTGGAGGGACAGGGGACACAGATACGCAGTATTTT.

This chain joins TRBV5-6 and TRBJ2-7, with D uncertain. The germline CDR1 and CDR2 sequences are SGHDT and YYEEEE. CDR3 length: 15 residues. V was trimmed by 0 bases and J by 4 bases, leaving 14 bases between them. CDR3: CASSLEGLTLYEQYF. The DNA for the CDR3 is TGTGCCAGCAGCTTGGAGGGCCTGACACTGTACGAGCAGTACTTC.